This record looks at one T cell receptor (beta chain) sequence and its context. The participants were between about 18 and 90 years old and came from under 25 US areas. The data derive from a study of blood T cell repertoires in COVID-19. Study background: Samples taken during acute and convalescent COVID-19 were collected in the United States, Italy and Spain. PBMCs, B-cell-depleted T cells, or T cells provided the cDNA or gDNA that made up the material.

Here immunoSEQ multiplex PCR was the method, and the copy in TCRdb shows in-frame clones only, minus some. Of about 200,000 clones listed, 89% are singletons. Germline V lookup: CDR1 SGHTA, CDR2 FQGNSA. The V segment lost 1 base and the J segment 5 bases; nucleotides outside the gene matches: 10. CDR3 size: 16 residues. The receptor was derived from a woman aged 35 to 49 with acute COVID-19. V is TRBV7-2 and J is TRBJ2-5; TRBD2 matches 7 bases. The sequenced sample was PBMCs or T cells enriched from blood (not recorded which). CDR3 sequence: CASSLGGQPRGETQYF. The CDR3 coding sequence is TGTGCCAGCAGCTTAGGCGGGCAACCGCGGGGGGAGACCCAGTACTTC.